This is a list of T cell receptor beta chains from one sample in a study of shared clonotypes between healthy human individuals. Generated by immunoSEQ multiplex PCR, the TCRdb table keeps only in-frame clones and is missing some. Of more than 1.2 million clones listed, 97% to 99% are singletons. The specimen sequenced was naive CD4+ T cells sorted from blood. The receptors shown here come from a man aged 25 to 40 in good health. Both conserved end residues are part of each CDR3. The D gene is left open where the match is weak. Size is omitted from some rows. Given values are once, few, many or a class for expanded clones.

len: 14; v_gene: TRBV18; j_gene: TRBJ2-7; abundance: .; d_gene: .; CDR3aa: CASSTLEGSHEQYF; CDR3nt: TGTGCCAGCTCCACCCTTGAGGGGAGCCACGAGCAGTACTTC
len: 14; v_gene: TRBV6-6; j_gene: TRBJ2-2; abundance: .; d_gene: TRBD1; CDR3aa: CASIQGARTGELFF; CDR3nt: TGTGCCAGCATTCAGGGGGCTCGAACCGGGGAGCTGTTTTTT
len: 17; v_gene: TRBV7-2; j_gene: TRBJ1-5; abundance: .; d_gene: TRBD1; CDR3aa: CASSPRQTGGSNQPQHF; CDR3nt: TGTGCCAGCAGCCCAAGGCAGACAGGGGGTAGCAATCAGCCCCAGCATTTT
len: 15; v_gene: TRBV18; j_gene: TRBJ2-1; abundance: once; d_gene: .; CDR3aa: CASASGTPSYNEQFF; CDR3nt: TGTGCCAGCGCCAGCGGGACACCCTCCTACAATGAGCAGTTCTTC
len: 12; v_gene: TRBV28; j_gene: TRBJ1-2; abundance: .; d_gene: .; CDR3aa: CASSLGGYGYTF; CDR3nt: TGTGCCAGCAGTTTAGGCGGATATGGCTACACCTTC
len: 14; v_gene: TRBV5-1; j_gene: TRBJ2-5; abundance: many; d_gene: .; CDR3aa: CASSPEAGLGTQYF; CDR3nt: TGCGCCAGCAGCCCTGAAGCGGGTCTGGGGACCCAGTACTTC
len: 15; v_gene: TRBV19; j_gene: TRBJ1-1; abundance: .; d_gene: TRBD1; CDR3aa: CASSIRTGLNTEAFF; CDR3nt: TGTGCCAGTAGTATCCGGACAGGGCTGAACACTGAAGCTTTCTTT
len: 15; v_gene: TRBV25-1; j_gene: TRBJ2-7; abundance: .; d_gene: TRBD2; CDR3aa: CASSALAGLSYEQYF; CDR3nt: TGTGCCAGCAGTGCTCTAGCGGGCCTATCCTACGAGCAGTACTTC
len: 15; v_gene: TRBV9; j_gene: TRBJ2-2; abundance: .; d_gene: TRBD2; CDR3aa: CASSVTSGSSGELFF; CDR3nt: TGTGCCAGCAGCGTAACTAGCGGGAGTTCGGGGGAGCTGTTTTTT
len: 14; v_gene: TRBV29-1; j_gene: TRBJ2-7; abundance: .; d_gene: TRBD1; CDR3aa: CSVAQGQGGDEQYF; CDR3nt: TGCAGCGTGGCACAGGGACAGGGGGGCGACGAGCAGTACTTC
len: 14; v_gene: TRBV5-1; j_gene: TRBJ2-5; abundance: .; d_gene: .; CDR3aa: CASSLEAFQETQYF; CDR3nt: TGCGCCAGCAGCTTGGAGGCGTTCCAAGAGACCCAGTACTTC
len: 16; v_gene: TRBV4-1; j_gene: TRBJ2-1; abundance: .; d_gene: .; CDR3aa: CASSHDHASAYNEQFF; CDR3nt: TGCGCCAGCAGCCACGACCACGCTAGCGCATACAATGAGCAGTTCTTC
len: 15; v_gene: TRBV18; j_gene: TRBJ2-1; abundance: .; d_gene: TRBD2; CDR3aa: CASSPLAGGSHEQFF; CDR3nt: TGTGCCAGCTCACCACTAGCGGGAGGGTCCCATGAGCAGTTCTTC
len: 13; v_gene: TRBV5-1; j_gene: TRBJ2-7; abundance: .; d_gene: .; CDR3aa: CASGPGQSYEQYF; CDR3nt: TGCGCCTCCGGTCCGGGCCAGTCCTACGAGCAGTACTTC
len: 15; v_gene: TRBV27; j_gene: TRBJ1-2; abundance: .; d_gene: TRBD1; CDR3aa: CASSLTRTGAYGYTF; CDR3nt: TGTGCCAGCTCGTTAACACGGACAGGGGCCTATGGCTACACCTTC
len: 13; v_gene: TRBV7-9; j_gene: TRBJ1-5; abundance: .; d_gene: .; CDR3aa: CASSYSRNQPQHF; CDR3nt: TGTGCCAGCAGCTATAGTCGAAATCAGCCCCAGCATTTT
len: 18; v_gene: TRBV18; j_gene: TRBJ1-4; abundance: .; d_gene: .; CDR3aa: CASSPPGSDRATNEKLFF; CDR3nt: TGTGCCAGCTCACCACCGGGCTCAGATCGAGCAACTAATGAAAAACTGTTTTTT
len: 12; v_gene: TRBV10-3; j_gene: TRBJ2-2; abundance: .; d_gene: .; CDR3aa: CAINQDTGELFF; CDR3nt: TGTGCCATCAATCAGGATACCGGGGAGCTGTTTTTT
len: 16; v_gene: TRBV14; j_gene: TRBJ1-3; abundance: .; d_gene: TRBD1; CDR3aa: CASSKNRGAEGNTIYF; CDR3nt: TGTGCCAGCAGCAAAAACAGGGGCGCCGAAGGAAACACCATATATTTT
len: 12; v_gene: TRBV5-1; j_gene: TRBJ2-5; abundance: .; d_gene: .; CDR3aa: CASSLGKETQYF; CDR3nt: TGCGCCAGCAGCTTGGGGAAGGAGACCCAGTACTTC
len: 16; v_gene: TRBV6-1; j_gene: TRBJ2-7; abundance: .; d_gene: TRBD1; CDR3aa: CASSEGWGQGVNEQYF; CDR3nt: TGTGCCAGCAGTGAAGGATGGGGACAGGGGGTCAACGAGCAGTACTTC
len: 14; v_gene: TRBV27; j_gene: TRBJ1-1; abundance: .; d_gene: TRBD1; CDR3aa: CASSSGTVNTEAFF; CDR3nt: TGTGCCAGCAGTTCCGGGACAGTGAACACTGAAGCTTTCTTT
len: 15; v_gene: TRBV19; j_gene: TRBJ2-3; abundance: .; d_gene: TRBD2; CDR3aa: CASSIGTSGVDTQYF; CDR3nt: TGTGCCAGTAGTATAGGGACTAGCGGAGTGGATACGCAGTATTTT
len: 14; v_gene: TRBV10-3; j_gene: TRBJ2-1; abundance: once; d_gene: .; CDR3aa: CAISGELVANEQFF; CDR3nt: TGTGCCATCAGTGGGGAACTGGTAGCCAATGAGCAGTTCTTC
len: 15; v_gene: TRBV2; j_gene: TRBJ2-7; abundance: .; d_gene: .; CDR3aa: CASGIEADPAYEQYF; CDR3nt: TGTGCCAGCGGAATTGAGGCAGACCCAGCCTACGAGCAGTACTTC
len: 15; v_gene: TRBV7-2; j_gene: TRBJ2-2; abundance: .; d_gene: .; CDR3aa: CASSKTRGNTGELFF; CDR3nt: TGTGCCAGCAGCAAGACTAGGGGGAACACCGGGGAGCTGTTTTTT
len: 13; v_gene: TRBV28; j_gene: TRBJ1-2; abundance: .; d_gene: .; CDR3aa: CASSLLTDYGYTF; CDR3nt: TGTGCCAGCAGTTTATTGACGGACTATGGCTACACCTTC
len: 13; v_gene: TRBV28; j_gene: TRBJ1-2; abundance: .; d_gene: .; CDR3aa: CASKTGTAGGYTF; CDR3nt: TGTGCCAGCAAGACTGGGACGGCAGGTGGCTACACCTTC
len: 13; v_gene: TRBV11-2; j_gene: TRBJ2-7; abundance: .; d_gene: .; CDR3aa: CASSHDSSYEQYF; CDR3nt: TGTGCCAGCAGCCATGACAGCTCCTACGAGCAGTACTTC
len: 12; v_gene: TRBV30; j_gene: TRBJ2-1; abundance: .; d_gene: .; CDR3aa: CAWKAVGNEQFF; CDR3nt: TGTGCCTGGAAAGCAGTGGGGAATGAGCAGTTCTTC
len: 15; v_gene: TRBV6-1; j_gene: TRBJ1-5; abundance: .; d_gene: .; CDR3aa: CASSEAGGKYQPQHF; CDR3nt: TGTGCCAGCAGTGAAGCTGGGGGAAAGTATCAGCCCCAGCATTTT
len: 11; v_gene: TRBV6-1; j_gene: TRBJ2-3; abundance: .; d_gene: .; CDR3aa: CASSEADTQYF; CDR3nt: TGTGCCAGCAGTGAGGCAGATACGCAGTATTTT
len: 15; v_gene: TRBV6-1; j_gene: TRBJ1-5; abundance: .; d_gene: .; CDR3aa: CASSSGRLSNQPQHF; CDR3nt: TGTGCCAGCAGTTCGGGCAGACTTAGCAATCAGCCCCAGCATTTT
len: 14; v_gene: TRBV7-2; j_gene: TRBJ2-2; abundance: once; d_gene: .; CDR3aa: CASTKTANTGELFF; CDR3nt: TGTGCCAGCACCAAGACAGCGAACACCGGGGAGCTGTTTTTT
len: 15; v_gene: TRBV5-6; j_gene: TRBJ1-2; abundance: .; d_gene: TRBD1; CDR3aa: CASNSEGTGPYGYTF; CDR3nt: TGTGCCAGCAACTCGGAGGGGACAGGGCCCTATGGCTACACCTTC
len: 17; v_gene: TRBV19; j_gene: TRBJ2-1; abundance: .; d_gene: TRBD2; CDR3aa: CASSIDPGLAGGPEQFF; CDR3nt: TGTGCCAGTAGTATAGATCCAGGACTAGCGGGAGGTCCTGAGCAGTTCTTC
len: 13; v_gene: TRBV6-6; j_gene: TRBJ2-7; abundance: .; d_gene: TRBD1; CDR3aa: CASRDRGFYEQYF; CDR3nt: TGTGCCAGCAGGGACAGGGGGTTCTACGAGCAGTACTTC
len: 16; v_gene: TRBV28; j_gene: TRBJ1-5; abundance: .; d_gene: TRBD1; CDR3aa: CASKVVDRGFSQPQHF; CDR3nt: TGTGCCAGCAAGGTCGTGGACAGGGGGTTCAGTCAGCCCCAGCATTTT
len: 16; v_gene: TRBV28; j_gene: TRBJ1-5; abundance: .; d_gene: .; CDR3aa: CASRSALVGFDQPQHF; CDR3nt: TGTGCCAGCAGATCCGCCTTAGTAGGGTTCGATCAGCCCCAGCATTTT
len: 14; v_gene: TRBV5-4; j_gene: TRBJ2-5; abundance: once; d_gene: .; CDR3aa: CASSLGAAGEDQYF; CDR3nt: TGTGCCAGCAGCTTGGGGGCCGCAGGGGAGGACCAGTACTTC